This paragraph reports one T cell receptor (beta chain). Which antigen it targets is not known. Nothing much larger sits one base from this clone, and base qualities are not available. CDR1 and CDR2 are read off the germline V gene as KGHSH and LQKENI. Deletion took 6 bases off V and 2 bases off J, with a span of 16 bases between the germline ends. The CDR3 sequence holds 15 residues, the cysteine and phenylalanine included. Of the read, only the CDR3 DNA is kept; its 45 bases are in frame from base 1. The data belong to a study of identical twins (TCRdb year 2016). Regarding the study in general: To test whether fetal clonotypes persist, this study deep-sequenced TCR alpha and beta repertoires from monozygotic twins, from unrelated adults of various ages, and from cord blood. To rule out contamination, the twin experiments were replicated at different times with different library preparation protocols. Overall study results and their limits: In beta out-of-frame sequences, excess twin sharing was weaker, because having fewer shared sequences lowered the signal-to-noise ratio. In monozygotic twins, out-of-frame TCR alpha sharing was systematically underestimated by recombination models, although the models agreed with sharing between unrelated individuals. Compared with coincidental sharing between unrelated individuals, an excess of low generation-probability sequences was observed among out-of-frame TCR alpha sequences shared between twins. Zero-insertion analyses could be partly confounded by invariant T cells such as MAIT and iNKT, though diverse VJ usage argued against such confounding for most clonotypes. Fewer insertions were carried by abundant cord blood beta clonotypes, a similar but weaker trend appeared in young adult naive repertoires, and no such trend appeared in memory repertoires. Because the same donors could not be followed over many years, the conclusions relied on cross-sectional statistical analysis.

Every donor was a healthy Caucasian. Libraries came from 5' RACE. The reads were generated on an Illumina HiSeq 2000. A universal primer binding site was added through template switching, and the final cDNA carried a unique molecular identifier so that TCR cDNA molecules could be counted accurately. First-strand cDNA for TCR alpha and beta chains was synthesized from specific primers in the conserved constant-segment region. To control for contamination, each cDNA library was double barcoded with a SMART-Mk sample barcode plus Illumina barcodes. Two successive PCR steps introduced TruSeq adapter sequences along with Illumina sample barcodes. Sequencing of the TCR alpha and beta cDNA libraries was done on the Illumina HiSeq platform using custom primers. Under the source paper's analysis protocol: MiGEC processed the raw reads to extract unique molecular identifiers, while MiXCR was used to determine the CDR3 positions. Recombination models were inferred per individual with the repgenHMM and IGoR tools using an EM algorithm. Shared clonotypes were analyzed with the tcR package in R, and sharing was normalized by the product of cloneset sizes. Out-of-frame nonproductive sequences were analyzed to study raw recombination free of thymic and clonal selection effects. TCRdb took the public reads, trimmed them with fastp at Q25, ran MiXCR for clone calling and kept in-frame beta chains. Entries that share a CDR3 protein sequence are merged under the most common genes and DNA. TCRdb, not the original authors, processed these V and J calls. Within this sample are approximately 1.8 million distinct CDR3 sequences, with about 32% of them counted one time only. About 0.27% of the sample rests with the top ten.

Sequencing was carried out using cord blood. This receptor was obtained from a newborn girl in good health. The chain links TRBV18 with TRBJ1-1; no confident D gene assignment can be made. This receptor has the CDR3 CASSPLGIINTEAFF. The bases are TGTGCCAGCTCCCCTTTGGGGATTATAAACACTGAAGCTTTCTTT.